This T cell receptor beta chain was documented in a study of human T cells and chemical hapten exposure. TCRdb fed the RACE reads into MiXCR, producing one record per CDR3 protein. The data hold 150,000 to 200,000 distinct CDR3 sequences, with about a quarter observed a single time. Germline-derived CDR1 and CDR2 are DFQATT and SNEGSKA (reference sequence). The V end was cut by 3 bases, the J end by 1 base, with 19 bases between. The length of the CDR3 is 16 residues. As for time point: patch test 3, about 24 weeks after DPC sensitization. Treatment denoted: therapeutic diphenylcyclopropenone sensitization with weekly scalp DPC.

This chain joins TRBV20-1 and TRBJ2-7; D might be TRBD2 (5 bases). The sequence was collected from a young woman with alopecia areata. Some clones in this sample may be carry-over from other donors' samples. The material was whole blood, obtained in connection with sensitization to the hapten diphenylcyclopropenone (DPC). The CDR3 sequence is CSARDSGLADSYEQYF. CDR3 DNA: TGCAGTGCTAGGGACTCCGGGCTAGCAGATTCCTACGAGCAGTACTTC.